This is a list of T cell receptor beta chains from one sample in a study of cytomegalovirus exposure and HLA in healthy donors. Assay used: immunoSEQ multiplex PCR; TCRdb lists only in-frame clones, some missing. In the table there are roughly 110,000 clones, roughly 80% of which are singletons. Material for sequencing was PBMCs. The receptor source for this set is a man in his thirties or forties in good health and CMV-seropositive. Each CDR3 is given with its conserved first and last residue. A D gene is named only where the DNA matches it firmly. Not every row has a clone size; where given, it reads once, few, many or a size class.

v_call	j_call	d_call	clone_size	cdr3_aa	cdr3_nt
TRBV7-2	TRBJ2-5	TRBD1	-	CASSPSGTGEETQYF	TGTGCCAGCAGCCCATCCGGGACAGGGGAAGAGACCCAGTACTTC
TRBV19	TRBJ2-2	-	-	CASRPGHMSGELFF	TGTGCCAGTAGACCGGGACACATGTCCGGGGAGCTGTTTTTT
TRBV5-6	TRBJ2-3	TRBD1	few	CASSHRTGAVDTQYF	TGTGCCAGCAGCCACAGGACAGGGGCGGTAGATACGCAGTATTTT
TRBV18	TRBJ1-4	-	-	CASSPGSLTGTTNEKLFF	TGTGCCAGCTCACCAGGCTCCCTCACGGGAACAACTAATGAAAAACTGTTTTTT
TRBV7-3	TRBJ2-3	-	-	CASSPLLTSDTQYF	TGTGCCAGCAGCCCCCTCCTGACTTCGGATACGCAGTATTTT
TRBV5-1	TRBJ2-2	TRBD2	-	CASSVRTSGDGELFF	TGCGCCAGCAGCGTGCGGACTAGCGGGGACGGGGAGCTGTTTTTT
TRBV18	TRBJ2-2	-	-	CASSPTGPANTGELFF	TGTGCCAGCTCACCGACAGGCCCCGCGAACACCGGGGAGCTGTTTTTT
TRBV5-1	TRBJ1-1	-	-	CASSPTAGGTEAFF	TGCGCCAGCAGCCCCACTGCGGGGGGCACTGAAGCTTTCTTT
TRBV11-1	TRBJ1-2	-	-	CASSSSNYGYTF	TGTGCCAGCAGCTCTTCCAACTATGGCTACACCTTC
TRBV19	TRBJ2-6	-	-	CASSRQFPGTGANVLTF	TGTGCCAGTTCTCGACAGTTCCCCGGCACTGGGGCCAACGTCCTGACTTTC
TRBV6-1	TRBJ2-5	-	-	CASSRLEGTQYF	TGTGCCAGCAGTCGACTAGAGGGGACCCAGTACTTC
TRBV4-1	TRBJ2-2	-	-	CASSRGPGGELFF	TGCGCCAGCAGCCGCGGCCCGGGCGGGGAGCTGTTTTTT
TRBV6-1	TRBJ1-4	TRBD1	-	CASSRDRGHEKLFF	TGTGCCAGCAGTAGGGACAGGGGGCATGAAAAACTGTTTTTT
TRBV19	TRBJ1-2	TRBD1	-	CASSIRDRVNYGYTF	TGTGCCAGTAGTATTCGGGACAGGGTGAACTATGGCTACACCTTC
TRBV19	TRBJ1-4	-	-	CASSVRAPGRGEKLFF	TGTGCCAGTAGTGTCCGGGCCCCAGGGAGGGGTGAAAAACTGTTTTTT
TRBV5-6	TRBJ2-2	-	-	CASTSDTGELFF	TGTGCCAGCACCTCCGACACCGGGGAGCTGTTTTTT
TRBV9	TRBJ1-3	-	-	CASSVNRGNTIYF	TGTGCCAGCAGCGTAAACAGGGGAAACACCATATATTTT
TRBV19	TRBJ2-2	TRBD2	once	CAIKPPGLAGVETGELFF	TGTGCCATAAAACCCCCGGGACTAGCGGGAGTAGAGACCGGGGAGCTGTTTTTT
TRBV27	TRBJ1-2	TRBD1	-	CASSSLDRARKGYTF	TGTGCCAGCAGTTCCCTTGACAGGGCCAGGAAAGGCTACACCTTC
TRBV7-9	TRBJ2-7	TRBD2	-	CASSFGLAGTSYEQYF	TGTGCCAGCAGCTTCGGACTAGCGGGGACCTCCTACGAGCAGTACTTC
TRBV5-6	TRBJ2-1	-	-	CASSLGLTWNEQFF	TGTGCCAGCAGCTTAGGACTAACTTGGAATGAGCAGTTCTTC
TRBV18	TRBJ1-1	-	-	CASSPWQEGTEAFF	TGTGCCAGCTCACCTTGGCAGGAGGGGACTGAAGCTTTCTTT
TRBV6-1	TRBJ2-5	TRBD2	once	CASSDVGRGETQYF	TGTGCCAGCAGTGATGTCGGGAGGGGAGAGACCCAGTACTTC
TRBV4-2	TRBJ1-3	TRBD1	once	CASSHGQGSSGNTIYF	TGTGCCAGCAGCCACGGACAGGGGTCCTCTGGAAACACCATATATTTT
TRBV15	TRBJ1-2	-	few	CATSSQPPGLDYGYTF	TGTGCCACCAGCAGTCAACCTCCGGGACTAGACTATGGCTACACCTTC
TRBV27	TRBJ1-1	-	-	CASRAQQGWNTEAFF	TGTGCCAGCAGGGCCCAACAGGGATGGAACACTGAAGCTTTCTTT
TRBV2	TRBJ2-2	TRBD1	-	CASGGTGETGELFF	TGTGCCAGCGGCGGGACAGGGGAAACCGGGGAGCTGTTTTTT
TRBV29-1	TRBJ1-1	-	-	CSVDQGDTEAFF	TGCAGCGTTGATCAAGGGGACACTGAAGCTTTCTTT
TRBV4-2	TRBJ2-5	-	-	CASSQGVASGGETQYF	TGTGCCAGCAGCCAAGGGGTAGCCTCAGGGGGGGAGACCCAGTACTTC
TRBV7-6	TRBJ2-3	TRBD2	-	CASSLINLRTSGLDTQYF	TGTGCCAGCAGCTTAATTAATCTGCGGACTAGCGGGTTAGATACGCAGTATTTT
TRBV5-6	TRBJ2-3	TRBD2	-	CASKMTDGGGDTQYF	TGTGCCAGCAAAATGACGGACGGGGGGGGAGATACGCAGTATTTT
TRBV10-1	TRBJ2-1	TRBD1	-	CASSRTGENEQFF	TGCGCCAGCAGTAGGACAGGAGAAAATGAGCAGTTCTTC
TRBV5-5	TRBJ1-4	TRBD1	-	CASSASGTGEEKLFF	TGTGCCAGCAGCGCTTCCGGGACAGGGGAAGAAAAACTGTTTTTT
TRBV27	TRBJ2-3	-	-	CASSTGPTPDTQYF	TGTGCCAGCAGTACAGGGCCCACGCCAGATACGCAGTATTTT
TRBV6-6	TRBJ2-1	-	-	CASSYFYGEQFF	TGTGCCAGCAGTTACTTCTATGGTGAGCAGTTCTTC
TRBV7-9	TRBJ2-3	-	once	CASSNRDTSTDTQYF	TGTGCCAGCAGCAACAGAGATACTAGCACAGATACGCAGTATTTT
TRBV7-9	TRBJ2-7	-	few	CASSLVGASYEQYF	TGTGCCAGCAGCTTGGTGGGGGCTTCCTACGAGCAGTACTTC
TRBV9	TRBJ2-7	-	once	CASSVKAESHYEQYF	TGTGCCAGCAGCGTAAAAGCTGAGTCCCACTACGAGCAGTACTTC
TRBV5-1	TRBJ2-5	TRBD2	-	CASGLAGDQETQYF	TGCGCCAGCGGGCTAGCGGGAGACCAAGAGACCCAGTACTTC
TRBV27	TRBJ2-2	-	-	CASSAAPVGELFF	TGTGCCAGCAGTGCGGCCCCGGTCGGGGAGCTGTTTTTT
TRBV25-1	TRBJ2-7	-	-	CASSWSRESYEQYF	TGTGCCAGCAGTTGGTCCAGGGAATCCTACGAGCAGTACTTC
TRBV12-5	TRBJ2-1	-	-	CASGLVHSGSSYNEQFF	TGTGCTAGTGGTTTGGTACATAGCGGAAGCTCCTACAATGAGCAGTTCTTC